This entry lists 25 T cell receptor beta chains sequenced from one sample in a study of human T cells and chemical hapten exposure. TCRdb itself ran the RACE reads through MiXCR, one entry per CDR3 protein. The table has 300,000 to 450,000 distinct CDR3 sequences, approximately 5% seen once. Time point specified: patch test 1, 2 weeks after DPC sensitization. The treatment here: therapeutic diphenylcyclopropenone sensitization with weekly scalp DPC. The sequenced sample was whole blood, obtained in connection with sensitization to the hapten diphenylcyclopropenone (DPC). The source is a woman in her forties or fifties with alopecia areata. Some clones in this sample may be carry-over from other donors' samples.

This clonotype occurred a few times. The chain carries TRBV3-1 and TRBJ2-6; D is unresolved. The V gene lost 0 bases and the J gene lost 0 bases, with 3 bases spanning the gap. This CDR3 contains 15 residues. CDR1 and CDR2 from the germline V gene are LGHDT and YNNKEL (reference sequence). Written as DNA, the CDR3 is TGTGCCAGCAGCCAAGACCACTCTGGGGCCAACGTCCTGACTTTC. It translates to CASSQDHSGANVLTF. Full variable domain (remainder filled in from reference TRBV3-1 and TRBJ2-6): DTAVSQTPKYLVTQMGNDKSIKCEQNLGHDTMYWYKQDSKKFLKIMFSYNNKELIINETVPNRFSPKSPDKAHLNLHINSLELGDSAVYFCASSQDHSGANVLTFGAGSRLTVL.

This chain joins TRBV25-1 and TRBJ1-5; maybe TRBD1 (5 bases). CDR1 MGHDK and CDR2 SYGVNS come from the germline V gene. This CDR3 is 14 amino acids long. V lost 6 bases and J lost 7, with 16 bases in between. The CDR3 DNA reads as TGTGCCAGCAGCGTACCCGGGGGAAGGCAGCCCCAGCATTTT. Its protein product is CASSVPGGRQPQHF. Together with reference TRBV25-1 and TRBJ1-5, the CDR3 gives the full variable domain: EADIYQTPRYLVIGTGKKITLECSQTMGHDKMYWYQQDPGMELHLIHYSYGVNSTEKGDLSSESTVSRIRTEHFPLTLESARPSHTSQYLCASSVPGGRQPQHFGDGTRLSIL.

This clonotype showed up many times. The genes are TRBV7-3 and TRBJ2-2; D is perhaps TRBD1 (6 bases). Germline V lookup: CDR1 SGHTA, CDR2 FQGTGA. This CDR3 is 14 amino acids long. Trimming cost V 4 bases and J 4 bases, with 10 bases left between them. The CDR3 here is CASSSGVPTGELFF. The CDR3, as DNA: TGTGCCAGCAGCTCAGGGGTGCCCACCGGGGAGCTGTTTTTT.

This clonotype came up many times. V is TRBV4-1 and J is TRBJ1-4; D gene ambiguous. V lost 4 bases, J lost 4 bases, and 10 bases lay in between. Germline CDR1 reads MGHRA; CDR2 reads YSYEKL. The CDR3 is 14 residues long. CDR3 nucleotide sequence: TGCGCCAGCAGCCTAGCGACGGTTAATGAAAAACTGTTTTTT. Amino acids: CASSLATVNEKLFF.

This clonotype was counted at least ten times. The V call is TRBV6-5, the J call TRBJ1-2; 9 nucleotides align to TRBD1. Germline CDR1 and CDR2: MNHEY and SVGAGI. The CDR3 consists of 14 residues. The V and J ends lost 6 bases and 8 bases, in that order; junction bases with no gene match: 10. The CDR3 bases are TGTGCCAGCAGCCGCTACGGGACAGGGATCGGCTACACCTTC. Translated, it gives CASSRYGTGIGYTF.

This clonotype was counted at least ten times. This chain joins TRBV29-1 and TRBJ2-7; D ambiguous. The CDR3 runs 14 residues. Germline assignment: CDR1 SQVTM and CDR2 ANQGSEA. V lost 1 base and J lost 6, with 16 bases in between. In DNA form, the CDR3 reads TGCAGCGTTGAAGTGATAGGATCCCTGTCCGAGCAGTACTTC. Protein product: CSVEVIGSLSEQYF.

This clonotype was seen many times. The gene calls are TRBV2 and TRBJ1-1; D may be TRBD1 (6 bases). This CDR3 contains 10 residues. The V end was cut by 8 bases, the J end by 8 bases, with 9 bases between. CDR1 is SNHLY, CDR2 FYNNEI, per germline. The CDR3: CASGGGEAFF. CDR3 DNA: TGTGCCAGCGGGGGGGGCGAAGCTTTCTTT.

This clonotype was seen repeatedly, ten times or more. V gene TRBV4-3 combines with J gene TRBJ2-1; TRBD1 aligns across 8 bases. The CDR3 length is 14 residues. The trim removed 1 base at V and 5 bases at J, leaving 1 base unmatched. Germline V CDR1 and CDR2: LGHNA, YSLEER. The CDR3 DNA is TGCGCCAGCAGCCAAGTGACAGGGGACAATGAGCAGTTCTTC. Encoded protein: CASSQVTGDNEQFF.

This clonotype was counted many times. The rearrangement links TRBV12-3 or TRBV12-4 to TRBJ2-7; D not resolved. Trimming left V 1 base short and J 3 bases short, with 7 bases between. This CDR3 region has 13 residues. The CDR3 is CASSLGANYEQYF. The CDR3 DNA reads as TGTGCCAGCAGTTTAGGAGCTAACTACGAGCAGTACTTC.

This clonotype came up a few times. J is TRBJ2-5 and V is TRBV12-3 or TRBV12-4; 13 positions agree with TRBD2. Germline trimming cut 6 bases from V and 5 bases from J; bases unmatched to any gene: 9. CDR3 length equals 16 residues. CDR3 DNA sequence: TGTGCCAGCAGGGATACTAGCGGGAGGGGGTTTGAGACCCAGTACTTC. It is translated as CASRDTSGRGFETQYF.

This clonotype was observed many times. CDR3: CASSRDSGANVLTF. CDR3 nucleotide sequence: TGTGCCAGCAGCCGGGATTCTGGGGCCAACGTCCTGACTTTC. The chain is built from TRBV7-2 and TRBJ2-6; D is possibly TRBD2 (5 bases). Per germline, CDR1 SGHTA and CDR2 FQGNSA. This CDR3 region has 14 residues. The germline V and J ends were trimmed by 5 bases and 1 base, with 6 bases remaining between them.

The sample holds many counts of this clonotype. This chain uses TRBV6-1 with TRBJ1-1, with D uncertain. The germline V and J ends were trimmed by 1 base and 1 base, with 7 bases remaining between them. This CDR3 has 14 residues. Germline CDR1 and CDR2: MNHNS and SASEGT. CDR3 residues: CASSEVRGNTEAFF. The CDR3 DNA is TGTGCCAGCAGTGAAGTTAGAGGGAACACTGAAGCTTTCTTT.

This clonotype has at least ten counts. The rearrangement links TRBV6-1 to TRBJ2-7, with D unclear. The germline CDR1 and CDR2 sequences are MNHNS and SASEGT. Trimming left V 10 bases short and J 4 bases short, with 11 bases between. CDR3 length equals 11 residues. CDR3 in amino acids: CATNGEYEQYF. The CDR3 DNA reads TGTGCCACCAATGGGGAATACGAGCAGTACTTC.

This clonotype was detected ten times or more. The gene calls are TRBV6-1 and TRBJ1-4; possible D gene TRBD1, 5 bases. Per germline, CDR1 MNHNS and CDR2 SASEGT. CDR3 size: 15 residues. V lost 5 bases, J lost 4 bases, and 14 bases lay in between. DNA for the CDR3: TGTGCCAGCAGTCGATCAGGGATTCTTAATGAAAAACTGTTTTTT. It yields the protein CASSRSGILNEKLFF.

This clonotype was detected a few times. The V call is TRBV5-1, the J call TRBJ2-2; 12 bases agree with TRBD2. CDR3 length equals 19 residues. In germline, CDR1 is SGHRS, CDR2 YFSETQ. The J segment lost 5 bases and the V segment lost 3 bases, leaving 14 bases of the junction unmatched. The CDR3 sequence: CASSWTIPGLAGRTGELFF. The CDR3 DNA sequence: TGCGCCAGCAGCTGGACCATCCCGGGACTAGCGGGTCGGACCGGGGAGCTGTTTTTT.

The table lists this clonotype with many counts. The chain carries TRBV9 and TRBJ2-2; D uncertain. V lost 0 bases and J 3 bases, leaving 9 bases between the germline ends. This CDR3 region has 15 residues. The germline gives CDR1 SGDLS, CDR2 YYNGEE. The CDR3 coding sequence is TGTGCCAGCAGCGTAGGGACCCCTCACACCGGGGAGCTGTTTTTT. It encodes CASSVGTPHTGELFF. Drawing the rest from reference TRBV9 and TRBJ2-2, the complete variable domain is DSGVTQTPKHLITATGQRVTLRCSPRSGDLSVYWYQQSLDQGLQFLIQYYNGEERAKGNILERFSAQQFPDLHSELNLSSLELGDSALYFCASSVGTPHTGELFFGEGSRLTVL.

This clonotype was detected many times. The CDR3 coding sequence is TGTGCCAGCAGCCCGGCCCTTCAGGGATCTCAGCCCCAGCATTTT. Encoded protein: CASSPALQGSQPQHF. This chain links TRBV7-6 with TRBJ1-5; D might be TRBD1 (5 bases). The CDR3 loop spans 15 amino acids. V dropped 5 bases and J dropped 6 bases, with 17 bases sitting between them. The germline V gene encodes CDR1 SGHVS and CDR2 FNYEAQ.

The chain employs TRBV5-4 and TRBJ1-1, with D hard to call. The CDR3 totals 14 residues. V lost 5 bases, J lost 0 bases, and 11 bases lay in between. Per germline, CDR1 SGHNT and CDR2 YYREEE (reference sequence). The CDR3: CASSPTELNTEAFF. The CDR3 DNA follows: TGTGCCAGCAGTCCCACAGAGTTGAACACTGAAGCTTTCTTT.

This clonotype was detected many times. The J gene is TRBJ2-1, the V gene TRBV28; 7 bases map to TRBD2. J was trimmed by 12 bases and V by 1 base; bases with no gene match: 6. Germline V CDR1 and CDR2: MDHEN, SYDVKM. This CDR3 has 13 amino acids. The CDR3: CASSLSRTSGQFF. The CDR3 DNA follows: TGTGCCAGCAGTTTATCCCGGACTAGTGGGCAGTTCTTC.

This clonotype was found many times. The chain links TRBV7-2 to TRBJ1-6, with D tentatively TRBD1 (5 bases). Per germline, CDR1 SGHTA and CDR2 FQGNSA. Deletions cut 3 bases from V and 0 bases from J, with 9 bases between. This CDR3 has 16 amino acids. Here the CDR3 reads CASSLGLSSYNSPLHF. The CDR3, as DNA: TGTGCCAGCAGCTTGGGACTGAGCTCCTATAATTCACCCCTCCACTTT.

This chain links TRBV29-1 with TRBJ1-1; D ambiguous. Germline CDR1 and CDR2: SQVTM and ANQGSEA. Trimming removed 7 bases from V and 0 bases from J, with 9 bases in between. This CDR3 is 12 amino acids long. The DNA of the CDR3 is TGCAGCGGCCGCGACTTGAACACTGAAGCTTTCTTT. It encodes CSGRDLNTEAFF.

The table lists this clonotype with many counts. The gene calls are TRBV12-3 or TRBV12-4 and TRBJ2-1; the D gene is possibly TRBD2 (6 bases). The CDR3 contains 13 residues. V was clipped by 7 bases and J by 4 bases, with 11 bases between them. In nucleotides, the CDR3 is TGTGCCAGCACCTCTAGCGATTACAATGAGCAGTTCTTC. It codes for CASTSSDYNEQFF.

The genes are TRBV20-1 and TRBJ2-1, with 11 positions matching TRBD1. V lost 1 base, J lost 9 bases, and 5 bases stayed unmatched. Germline V gene lookup returns CDR1 DFQATT and CDR2 SNEGSKA (reference sequence). The CDR3 covers 14 residues. CDR3 bases: TGCAGTGCTAGAGCCCTAGGGACAGGGGGTGAGCAGTTCTTC. It is translated as CSARALGTGGEQFF.

CDR3 sequence (DNA): TGTGCCAGCAGCACCCAAATCCTGGTGACTGAAGCTTTCTTT. Its translation is CASSTQILVTEAFF. V gene TRBV13 combines with J gene TRBJ1-1; D is undetermined. V was cut by 5 bases and J by 5 bases, with 15 bases left in between. This CDR3 is built from 14 residues. Germline CDR1 PRHDT, CDR2 FYEKMQ (reference sequence).

The chain recombines TRBV27 with TRBJ1-3, with D perhaps matching TRBD1 (5 bases). The CDR3 sequence is 15 residues long. The germline V gene has CDR1 MNHEY and CDR2 SMNVEV (reference sequence). The V end lost 8 bases, the J end lost 0 bases, and 14 bases lay between the germline ends. The DNA for the CDR3 is TGTGCCAGCGGGTTTACAGGAGCCTCTGGAAACACCATATATTTT. This encodes CASGFTGASGNTIYF.